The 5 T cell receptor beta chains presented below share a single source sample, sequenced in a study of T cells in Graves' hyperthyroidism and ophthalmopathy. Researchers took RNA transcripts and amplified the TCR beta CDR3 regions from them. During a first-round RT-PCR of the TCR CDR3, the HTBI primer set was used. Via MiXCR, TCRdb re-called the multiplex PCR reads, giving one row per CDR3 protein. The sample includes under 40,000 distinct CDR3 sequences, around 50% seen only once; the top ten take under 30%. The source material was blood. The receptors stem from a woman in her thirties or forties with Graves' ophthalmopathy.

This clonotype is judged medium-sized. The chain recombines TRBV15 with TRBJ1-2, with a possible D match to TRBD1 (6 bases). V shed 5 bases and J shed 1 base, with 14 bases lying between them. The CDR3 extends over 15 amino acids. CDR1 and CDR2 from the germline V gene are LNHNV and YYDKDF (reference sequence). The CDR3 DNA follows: TGTGCCACCAGCCAAGACAGGACTTATAACTATGGCTACACCTTC. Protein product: CATSQDRTYNYGYTF.

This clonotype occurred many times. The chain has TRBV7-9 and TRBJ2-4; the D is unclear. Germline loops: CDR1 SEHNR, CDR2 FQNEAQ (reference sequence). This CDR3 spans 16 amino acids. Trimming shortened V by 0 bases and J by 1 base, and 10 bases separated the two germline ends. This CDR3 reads CASSLAGLEAKNIQYF. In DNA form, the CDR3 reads TGTGCCAGCAGCTTAGCCGGCCTCGAGGCCAAAAACATTCAGTACTTC.

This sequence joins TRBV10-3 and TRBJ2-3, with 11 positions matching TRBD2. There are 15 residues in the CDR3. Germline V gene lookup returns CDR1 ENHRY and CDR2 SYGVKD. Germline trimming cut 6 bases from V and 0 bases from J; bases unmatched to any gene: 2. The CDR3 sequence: CAIRTSGTSTDTQYF. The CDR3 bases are TGTGCCATCAGGACTAGCGGGACTAGCACAGATACGCAGTATTTT.

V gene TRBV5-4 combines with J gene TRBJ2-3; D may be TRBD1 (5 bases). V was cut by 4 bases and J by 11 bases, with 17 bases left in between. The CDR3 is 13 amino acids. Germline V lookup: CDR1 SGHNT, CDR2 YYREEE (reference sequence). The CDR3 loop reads CASSAQDRNEQYF. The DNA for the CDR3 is TGTGCCAGCAGCGCACAGGACCGGAATGAGCAGTATTTT.

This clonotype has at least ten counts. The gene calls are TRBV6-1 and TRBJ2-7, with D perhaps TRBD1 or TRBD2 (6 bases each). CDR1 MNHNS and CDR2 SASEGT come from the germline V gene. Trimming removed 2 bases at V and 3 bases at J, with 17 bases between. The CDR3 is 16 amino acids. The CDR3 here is CASSERGGTRYYEQYF. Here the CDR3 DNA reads TGTGCCAGCAGTGAAAGGGGCGGGACACGCTACTACGAGCAGTACTTC.